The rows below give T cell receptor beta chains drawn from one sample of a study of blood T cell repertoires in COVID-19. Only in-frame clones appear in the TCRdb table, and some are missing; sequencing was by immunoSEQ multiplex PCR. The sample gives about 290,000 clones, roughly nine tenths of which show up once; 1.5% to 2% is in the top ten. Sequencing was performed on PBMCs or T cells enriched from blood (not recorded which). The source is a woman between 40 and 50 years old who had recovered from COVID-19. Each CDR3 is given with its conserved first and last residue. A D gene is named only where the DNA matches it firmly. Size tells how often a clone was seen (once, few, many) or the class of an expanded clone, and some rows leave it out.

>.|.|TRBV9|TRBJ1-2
TGTGCCAGCAGCGTAGGGCAGAACTATGGCTACACCTTC
CASSVGQNYGYTF
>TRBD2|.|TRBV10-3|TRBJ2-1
TGTGCCATCAGTGAGGGGTCTAGCGGGAGCAGAGAGCAGTTCTTC
CAISEGSSGSREQFF
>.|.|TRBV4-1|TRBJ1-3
TGCGCCAGCAGCCAACCCTCCAGGGGCGAGTACTCTGGAAACACCATATATTTT
CASSQPSRGEYSGNTIYF
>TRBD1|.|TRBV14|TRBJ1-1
TGTGCCAGCAGCCAAGCAGGGGGCCGGGGCACTGAAGCTTTCTTT
CASSQAGGRGTEAFF
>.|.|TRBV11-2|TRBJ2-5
TGTGCCAGCAGCTTAGTGGGGCTACTCTCCCAAGAGACCCAGTACTTC
CASSLVGLLSQETQYF
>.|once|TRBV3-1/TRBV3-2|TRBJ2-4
TGTGCCAGCAGCCAAGATCGCGGGGTAGGCATTCAGTACTTC
CASSQDRGVGIQYF
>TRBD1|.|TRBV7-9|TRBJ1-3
TGTGCCAGCAGCTTTCACCGGGACAGGGACGCTGGAAACACCATATATTTT
CASSFHRDRDAGNTIYF
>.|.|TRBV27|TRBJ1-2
TGTGCCAGCAGTTTATTTCTCGGTGCGGGGGGCTACACCTTC
CASSLFLGAGGYTF
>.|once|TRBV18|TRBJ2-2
TGTGCCAGCTCACCATACGGGGTGAACACCGGGGAGCTGTTTTTT
CASSPYGVNTGELFF
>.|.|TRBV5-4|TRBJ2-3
TGTGCCAGCAGCTTGACCAGACAGACTAGCACAGATACGCAGTATTTT
CASSLTRQTSTDTQYF
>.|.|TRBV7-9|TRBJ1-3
TGTGCCAGCAGCCCTCGGGTCCTCAAAGCTGGAAACACCATATATTTT
CASSPRVLKAGNTIYF
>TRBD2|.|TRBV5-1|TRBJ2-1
TGCGCCAGCAGCTTGGGATTTTTTAATAGCGGGGTAGATAGGGAGCAGTTCTTC
CASSLGFFNSGVDREQFF
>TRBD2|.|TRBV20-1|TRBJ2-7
TGCAGTGCTAGTTCCAGCGGGAGGTACGAGCAGTACTTC
CSASSSGRYEQYF
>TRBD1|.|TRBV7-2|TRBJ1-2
TGTGCCAGCAGCTTGGACAGGCTCTATGGCTACACCTTC
CASSLDRLYGYTF
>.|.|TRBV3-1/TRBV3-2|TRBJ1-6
TGTGCCAGCAGCCAAGAGAGGTCTTTGATTTCACCCCTCCACTTT
CASSQERSLISPLHF
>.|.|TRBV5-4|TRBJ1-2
TGTGCCAGCAGCTTGGGAGGCGTTCACTATGGCTACACCTTC
CASSLGGVHYGYTF
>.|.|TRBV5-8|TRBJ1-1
TGTGCCAGCAGCTTTGAACTAAAGGCTTTCTTT
CASSFELKAFF
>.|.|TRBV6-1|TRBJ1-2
TGTGCCAGCAGTGAAGCCCCGGACTATGGCTACACCTTC
CASSEAPDYGYTF
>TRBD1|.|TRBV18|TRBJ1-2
TGTGCCAGCTCACCACAAACAGGGGATGGCTACACCTTC
CASSPQTGDGYTF
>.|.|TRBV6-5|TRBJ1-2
TGTGCCAGCAGTTACATTTCGTCTGCTAACTATGGCTACACCTTC
CASSYISSANYGYTF
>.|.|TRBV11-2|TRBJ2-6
TGTGCCAACAACCACAGGGAATCTGGGGCCAACGTCCTGACTTTC
CANNHRESGANVLTF
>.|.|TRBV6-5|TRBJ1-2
TGTGCCAGCAGTTACTCCCCCGGGGCTAACTATGGCTACACCTTC
CASSYSPGANYGYTF
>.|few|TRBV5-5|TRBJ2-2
TGTGCCAGCAGCTTATGGCGGAATTCGAACACCGGGGAGCTGTTTTTT
CASSLWRNSNTGELFF
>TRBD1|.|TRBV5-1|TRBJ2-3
TGCGCCAGCCGAGGACAGGAGCAAGATACGCAGTATTTT
CASRGQEQDTQYF
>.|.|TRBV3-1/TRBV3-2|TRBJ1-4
TGTGCCAGCAGCCAAGGTCCGGGGGTAAAACTGTTTTTT
CASSQGPGVKLFF
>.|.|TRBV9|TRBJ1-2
TGTGCCAGCAGCGTAGGGGGCAGAACCTATGGCTACACCTTC
CASSVGGRTYGYTF
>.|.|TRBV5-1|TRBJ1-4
TGCGCCAGCAGCCCGGGGCGGGGCAATGGCTGGGAAAAACTGTTTTTT
CASSPGRGNGWEKLFF